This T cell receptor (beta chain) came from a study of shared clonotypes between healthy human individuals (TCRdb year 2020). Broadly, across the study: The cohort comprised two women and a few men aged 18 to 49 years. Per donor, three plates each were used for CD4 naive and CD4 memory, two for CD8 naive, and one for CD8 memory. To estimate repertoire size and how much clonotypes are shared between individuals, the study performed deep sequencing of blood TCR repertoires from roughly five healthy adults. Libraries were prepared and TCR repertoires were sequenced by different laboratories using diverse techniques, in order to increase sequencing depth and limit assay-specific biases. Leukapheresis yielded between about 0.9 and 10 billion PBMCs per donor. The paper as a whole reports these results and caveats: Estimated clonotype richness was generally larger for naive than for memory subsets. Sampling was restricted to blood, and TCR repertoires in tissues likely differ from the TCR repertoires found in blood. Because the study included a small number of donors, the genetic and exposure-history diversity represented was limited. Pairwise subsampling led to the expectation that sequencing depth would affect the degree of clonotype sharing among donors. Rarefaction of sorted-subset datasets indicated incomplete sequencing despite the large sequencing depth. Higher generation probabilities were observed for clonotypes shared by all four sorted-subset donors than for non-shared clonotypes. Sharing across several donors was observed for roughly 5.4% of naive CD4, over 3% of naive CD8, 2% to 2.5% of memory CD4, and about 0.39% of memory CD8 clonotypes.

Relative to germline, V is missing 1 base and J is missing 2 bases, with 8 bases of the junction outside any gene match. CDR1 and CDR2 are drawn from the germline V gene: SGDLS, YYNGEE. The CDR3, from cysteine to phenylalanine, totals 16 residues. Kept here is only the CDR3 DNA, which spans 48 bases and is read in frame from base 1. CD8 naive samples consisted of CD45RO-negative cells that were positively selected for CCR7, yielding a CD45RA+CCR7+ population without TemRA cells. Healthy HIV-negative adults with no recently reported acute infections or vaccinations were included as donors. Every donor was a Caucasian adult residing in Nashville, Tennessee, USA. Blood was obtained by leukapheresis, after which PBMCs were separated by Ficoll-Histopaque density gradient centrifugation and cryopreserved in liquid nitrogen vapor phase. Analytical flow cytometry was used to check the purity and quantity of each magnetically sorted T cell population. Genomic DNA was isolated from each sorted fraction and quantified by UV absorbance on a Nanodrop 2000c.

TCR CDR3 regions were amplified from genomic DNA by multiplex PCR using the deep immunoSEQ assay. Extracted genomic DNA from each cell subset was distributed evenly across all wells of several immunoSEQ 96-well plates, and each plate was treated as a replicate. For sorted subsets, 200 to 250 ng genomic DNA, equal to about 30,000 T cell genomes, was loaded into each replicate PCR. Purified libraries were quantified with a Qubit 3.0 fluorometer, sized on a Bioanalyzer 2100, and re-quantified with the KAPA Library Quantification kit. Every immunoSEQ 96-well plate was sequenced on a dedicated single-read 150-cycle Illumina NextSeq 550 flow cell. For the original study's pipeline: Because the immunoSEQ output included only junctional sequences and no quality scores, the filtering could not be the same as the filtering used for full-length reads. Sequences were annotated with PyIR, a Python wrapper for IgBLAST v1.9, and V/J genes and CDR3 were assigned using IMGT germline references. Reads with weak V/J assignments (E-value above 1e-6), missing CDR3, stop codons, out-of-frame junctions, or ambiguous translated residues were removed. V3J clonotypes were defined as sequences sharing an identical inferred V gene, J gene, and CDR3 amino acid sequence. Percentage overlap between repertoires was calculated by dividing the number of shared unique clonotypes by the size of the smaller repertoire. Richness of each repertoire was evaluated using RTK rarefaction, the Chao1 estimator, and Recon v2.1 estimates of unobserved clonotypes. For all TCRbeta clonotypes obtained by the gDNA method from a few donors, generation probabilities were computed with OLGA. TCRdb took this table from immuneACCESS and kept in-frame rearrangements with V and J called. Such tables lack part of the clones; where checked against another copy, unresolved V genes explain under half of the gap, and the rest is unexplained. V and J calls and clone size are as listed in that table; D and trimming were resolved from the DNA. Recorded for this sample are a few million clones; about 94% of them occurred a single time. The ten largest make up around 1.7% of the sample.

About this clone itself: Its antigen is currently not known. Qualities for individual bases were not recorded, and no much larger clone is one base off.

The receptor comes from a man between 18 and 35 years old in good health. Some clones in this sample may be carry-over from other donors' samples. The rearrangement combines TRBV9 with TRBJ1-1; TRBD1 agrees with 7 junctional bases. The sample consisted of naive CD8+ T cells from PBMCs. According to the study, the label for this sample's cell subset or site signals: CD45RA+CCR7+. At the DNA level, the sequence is TGTGCCAGCAGCGTAAACGGGGGACAGACCAACACTGAAGCTTTCTTT. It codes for CASSVNGGQTNTEAFF.